These 2 T cell receptor beta chains were all obtained from the same sample, sequenced in a study of T cell responses to AZD1222 COVID-19 vaccine (dated by TCRdb to the early 2020s). The method behind the library was the immunoSEQ multiplex PCR assay. TCRdb retrieved this table from immuneACCESS and kept in-frame rearrangements only. Not all clones are present; in checked studies, unresolved V genes account for under half, and no reason is known for the remainder. For this sample the table gives about 200,000 clones, of which approximately 93% were detected only once. Together, the top ten hold 1% of the sample. The sample's time point label, decoded: about 28 days (+/-7) after the second vaccine dose. This specimen consisted of peripheral blood, obtained 28 days after the second AZD1222 dose. Every receptor here comes from an adult who received the AZD1222 COVID-19 vaccine.

This chain uses TRBV4-1 with TRBJ1-1; the D gene is possibly TRBD1 (6 bases). V dropped 3 bases and J dropped 6 bases, with 17 bases sitting between them. The CDR3 loop spans 15 amino acids. CDR1 is MGHRA, CDR2 YSYEKL, per germline. The CDR3 sequence: CASSQLLTGRAEAFF. The CDR3 nucleotides read TGCGCCAGCAGCCAGCTATTAACAGGGAGGGCTGAAGCTTTCTTT.

This chain uses TRBV5-6 with TRBJ2-3; 9 positions agree with TRBD2. V lost 7 bases to trimming and J lost 4 bases; unmatched junction nucleotides: 13. Germline V gene data show CDR1 as SGHDT and CDR2 as YYEEEE. This CDR3 contains 16 residues. For the CDR3, the DNA is TGTGCCAGCCATGGGGGGCTAGCGGGAAGGGCAGATACGCAGTATTTT. It specifies CASHGGLAGRADTQYF.